This T cell receptor beta chain stems from a study of cytotoxic CD8 clonotypes in ibrutinib-treated CLL. Germline assignment: CDR1 MDHEN and CDR2 SYDVKM. Trimming shortened V by 7 bases and J by 3 bases, and 9 bases separated the two germline ends. This CDR3 has 12 residues. This clone was counted only a few times. The repertoire was sequenced with immunoSEQ multiplex PCR; TCRdb's copy has only in-frame clones and lacks some. The table shows about 80,000 clones, with around 79% occurring only once. The sequences come from PBMCs, collected after 12 months of ibrutinib treatment. V is TRBV28 and J is TRBJ1-2; D is uncertain. This receptor was obtained from a human donor with chronic lymphocytic leukemia. The CDR3 loop reads CASTWGDYGYTF. The CDR3 DNA follows: TGTGCCAGCACCTGGGGAGACTATGGCTACACCTTC.